One and the same sample provided the 22 T cell receptor beta chains below, sequenced in a study of blood T cells in healthy people across ages. The authors ran a second PCR of roughly 6 to 12 cycles using a sample-barcoded 5' primer and a J-beta primer mix. Each CDR3 protein is one row after TCRdb ran MiXCR on the 5' RACE reads. The table lists about 560,000 distinct CDR3 sequences, roughly a quarter of them singletons, with under 4.5% in the top ten. The same sample was also studied in work on T cells of mothers and their children.

The specimen sequenced was blood. These receptors originate from a boy younger than 10 in good health.

In its sample, this clonotype was seen a few times. The chain joins TRBV10-3 to TRBJ1-6, with a weak D call TRBD1 (5 bases). The V end lost 6 bases, the J end lost 9 bases, and 18 bases lay between the germline ends. The CDR3 is 15 residues long. CDR1 is ENHRY and CDR2 is SYGVKD in the germline V gene. Here the CDR3 DNA reads TGTGCCATCAGCCCAAAGGGGCGCCCGAGTTCACCCCTCCACTTT. Amino acid sequence: CAISPKGRPSSPLHF.

This clonotype was observed a handful of times. The missing conserved phenylalanine or tryptophan at the end of this CDR3 makes a read error likely. This rearrangement joins TRBV28 to TRBJ2-7; TRBD2 is a possible D gene (6 bases). CDR3 length: 14 residues. The V end lost 7 bases, the J end lost 2 bases, and 15 bases lay between the germline ends. Germline V lookup: CDR1 MDHEN, CDR2 SYDVKM. DNA of the CDR3: TGTGCCAGCACCCCTGGCGGGGAGCCCTACGAGCAGTACCTC. Translated: CASTPGGEPYEQYL.

This clonotype was picked up many times. The CDR3 DNA reads as TGTGCCAGCAGCCCTAACAGGGGGGAGACCCAGTACTTC. Its translation: CASSPNRGETQYF. The chain combines TRBV2 with TRBJ2-5, with 8 positions matching TRBD1. The CDR3 loop spans 13 amino acids. Germline assignment: CDR1 SNHLY and CDR2 FYNNEI. The ends lost 6 bases at V and 5 bases at J; junction bases unmatched: 5.

In this sample, this clonotype turned up a few times. The CDR3 sequence is CASSLTWGADTEAFF. CDR3 nucleotides: TGTGCCAGCAGCTTAACTTGGGGCGCGGACACTGAAGCTTTCTTT. This sequence joins TRBV7-9 and TRBJ1-1, with D maybe TRBD1 (5 bases). The germline V gene has CDR1 SEHNR and CDR2 FQNEAQ (reference sequence). The germline V and J ends were trimmed by 2 bases and 3 bases, with 13 bases remaining between them. CDR3 length equals 15 residues.

The CDR3 DNA reads TGTGCCAGCAGCTACAGGGTCCAAAATTATGGCTACACCTTC. It yields the protein CASSYRVQNYGYTF. V is TRBV27 and J is TRBJ1-2; perhaps TRBD1 as D (6 bases). Germline V gene lookup returns CDR1 MNHEY and CDR2 SMNVEV (reference sequence). This CDR3 spans 14 amino acids. Trimming took off 6 bases at V and 5 bases at J, with 16 bases between the two ends.

The rearrangement joins TRBV7-9 to TRBJ2-1, with D perhaps matching TRBD1 or TRBD2 (5 bases each). The CDR3 contains 16 residues. Germline loops: CDR1 SEHNR, CDR2 FQNEAQ (reference sequence). V was cut by 5 bases and J by 1 base, with 15 bases left in between. The CDR3 is CASSPRRDQSYNEQFF. For the CDR3, the DNA is TGTGCCAGCAGCCCTCGAAGGGACCAGTCCTACAATGAGCAGTTCTTC.

The CDR3, as DNA: TGTGCCAGCAGCCAAGGGGTGGTGTCTAGCGGGACCCGCTCCTACGAGCAGTACTTC. As protein: CASSQGVVSSGTRSYEQYF. The V gene is TRBV3-1, the J gene TRBJ2-7, with TRBD2 matching 9 bases. This CDR3 spans 19 amino acids. Germline V gives CDR1 LGHDT, CDR2 YNNKEL (reference sequence). Trimming cost V 1 base and J 0 bases; bases outside gene matches: 13.

The chain couples TRBV12-3 or TRBV12-4 to TRBJ2-6; D ambiguous. V lost 4 bases to trimming and J lost 4 bases, with 11 bases between them. The CDR3 has 15 amino acids. This chain's CDR3 is CASSSPGEGANVLTF. CDR3 in DNA: TGTGCCAGCAGTTCCCCAGGTGAAGGGGCCAACGTCCTGACTTTC.

This clonotype occurred a few times. The rearrangement uses TRBV6-5 and TRBJ2-1, with TRBD2 matching 13 bases. In germline, CDR1 is MNHEY, CDR2 SVGAGI. The CDR3 runs 15 residues. The ends lost 7 bases at V and 4 bases at J; junction bases unmatched: 4. CDR3 DNA: TGTGCCAGCACCCCACTAGCGGGGGGGTACAATGAGCAGTTCTTC. Translation: CASTPLAGGYNEQFF.

The sample holds a few counts of this clonotype. The chain has TRBV19 and TRBJ2-5; tentatively, D is TRBD1 (5 bases). The J call is in doubt because the DNA end fits TRBJ2-7 better. From germline, CDR1 is LNHDA and CDR2 SQIVND (reference sequence). The CDR3 contains 15 residues. The CDR3 spells CASSSRQLTSYEQYF. CDR3 nucleotides: TGTGCCAGTAGTTCGCGACAGCTCACGTCCTACGAGCAGTACTTC.

This clonotype occurred a few times. The J gene is TRBJ2-1, the V gene TRBV6-2 or TRBV6-3; TRBD2 matches at 9 bases. Trimming took 10 bases from V and 7 from J; bases not matched to a gene: 5. This CDR3 spans 12 amino acids. Germline V gene lookup returns CDR1 MNHEY and CDR2 SVGEGT. CDR3 loop: CATGLAINEQFF. The CDR3 coding sequence is TGTGCCACGGGACTAGCCATTAATGAGCAGTTCTTC.

This clonotype appeared a single time. The chain couples TRBV20-1 to TRBJ1-1, with 8 bases lining up with TRBD1. Germline V CDR1 and CDR2: DFQATT, SNEGSKA (reference sequence). The CDR3 consists of 14 residues. The junction had 9 bases not matched to a gene; V was cut back by 8 bases and J by 1 base. The CDR3 reads CSSQQGARNTEAFF. The CDR3 bases are TGCAGTTCCCAGCAGGGGGCGAGGAACACTGAAGCTTTCTTT.

The chain employs TRBV10-2 and TRBJ1-1; D gene uncertain. CDR3 size: 14 residues. CDR1 is WSHSY and CDR2 is SAAADI in the germline V gene. Between the trimmed V and J ends, which lost 2 bases and 1 base, there was a span of 8 bases. DNA for the CDR3: TGCGCCAGCAGTGAGGTGCAGCCGAACACTGAAGCTTTCTTT. Residues: CASSEVQPNTEAFF.

The chain carries TRBV20-1 and TRBJ2-1; D gene ambiguous. V lost 3 bases to trimming and J lost 0 bases, with 15 bases between them. Germline assignment: CDR1 DFQATT and CDR2 SNEGSKA (reference sequence). The CDR3 has 16 amino acids. Written as DNA, the CDR3 is TGCAGTGCTAGGGCCTTGGGCCTCGGCTCCTACAATGAGCAGTTCTTC. It codes for CSARALGLGSYNEQFF.

This clonotype appeared a few times. The chain joins TRBV27 to TRBJ2-7; D might be TRBD1 (6 bases). The V end lost 0 bases, the J end lost 3 bases, and 9 bases lay between the germline ends. Germline lookup yields CDR1 MNHEY and CDR2 SMNVEV (reference sequence). CDR3 length: 14 residues. The CDR3 loop is CASSLSARGYEQYF. DNA of the CDR3: TGTGCCAGCAGTTTATCGGCCAGGGGCTACGAGCAGTACTTC.

The chain couples TRBV29-1 to TRBJ1-1; D gene unclear. The germline gives CDR1 SQVTM, CDR2 ANQGSEA. Trimming left V 0 bases short and J 0 bases short, with 2 bases between. This CDR3 has 12 residues. The CDR3 reads CSVEEMNTEAFF. Written as DNA, the CDR3 is TGCAGCGTTGAAGAAATGAACACTGAAGCTTTCTTT.

The chain joins TRBV7-2 to TRBJ2-5, with 8 bases fitting TRBD2. The DNA end is more similar to TRBJ2-7, so the J call may be wrong. CDR3 length equals 15 residues. Germline V lookup: CDR1 SGHTA, CDR2 FQGNSA. CDR3 region: CASSLGGSGTPEQYF. The CDR3 DNA is TGTGCCAGCAGCTTAGGAGGTAGCGGGACCCCCGAGCAGTACTTC.

The rearrangement joins TRBV12-3 or TRBV12-4 to TRBJ2-3; weak D call: TRBD2 (5 bases). V was pared by 3 bases and J by 13 bases, with 20 bases between. The CDR3 is 14 residues long. DNA of the CDR3: TGTGCCAGCAGTTTCTTAGTGGGAGCAGATGTGGAGTATTTT. It codes for CASSFLVGADVEYF.

The rearrangement uses TRBV6-5 and TRBJ2-5; the D is unclear. Deletions cut 2 bases from V and 4 bases from J, with 8 bases between. Germline values: CDR1 MNHEY, CDR2 SVGAGI. This CDR3 contains 13 residues. The CDR3 is CASSYLSGETQYF. CDR3 coding DNA: TGTGCCAGCAGTTACCTGTCCGGAGAGACCCAGTACTTC.

The chain joins TRBV2 to TRBJ1-4, with D possibly TRBD1 on 5 matching bases. The ends were cut back, 7 bases at V and 8 bases at J, with 20 bases in the middle. The CDR3 totals 15 residues. Germline CDR1 and CDR2: SNHLY and FYNNEI. The CDR3 reads CASTRTGTMGEKLFF. Written as DNA, the CDR3 is TGTGCCAGCACCCGAACCGGGACGATGGGCGAAAAACTGTTTTTT.

On this clonotype itself: The junction does not match germline at one end; this may be a read error. The gene calls are TRBV27 and TRBJ2-5; unclear D gene. The germline gives CDR1 MNHEY, CDR2 SMNVEV (reference sequence). The CDR3 extends over 17 amino acids. CDR3 sequence: CASSLSRAPRVANEQFF. CDR3 DNA: TGTGCCAGCAGTTTATCACGGGCCCCCCGAGTCGCCAATGAGCAGTTTTTC.

The gene calls are TRBV7-9 and TRBJ1-2; D remains ambiguous. Germline V gene lookup returns CDR1 SEHNR and CDR2 FQNEAQ (reference sequence). This CDR3 contains 11 residues. V was trimmed by 4 bases and J by 8 bases, leaving 8 bases between them. CDR3 sequence reads: CASSSSGGYTF. CDR3 nucleotides: TGTGCCAGCAGCTCAAGCGGGGGCTACACCTTC.